This T cell receptor beta chain was captured in a study of OX40 agonist ivuxolimab in advanced cancers. CDR3 length: 13 amino acids. The germline gives CDR1 LNHDA, CDR2 SQIVND (reference sequence). Between the trimmed V and J ends, which lost 8 bases and 6 bases, there was a span of 15 bases. Repertoires were generated with immunoSEQ multiplex PCR, while TCRdb's copy carries only in-frame clones and drops some. The table has about 90,000 clones, approximately 91% seen once. The rearrangement links TRBV19 to TRBJ2-3; D uncertain. The sample was CD4+ or CD8+ T cells sorted from blood, taken in a trial of the OX40 agonist ivuxolimab. This receptor was taken from an adult with an advanced solid tumor such as melanoma, head and neck, liver or kidney cancer. The chain's CDR3 is CASAAVETDTQYF. DNA for the CDR3: TGTGCCAGTGCAGCCGTTGAGACGGATACGCAGTATTTT.